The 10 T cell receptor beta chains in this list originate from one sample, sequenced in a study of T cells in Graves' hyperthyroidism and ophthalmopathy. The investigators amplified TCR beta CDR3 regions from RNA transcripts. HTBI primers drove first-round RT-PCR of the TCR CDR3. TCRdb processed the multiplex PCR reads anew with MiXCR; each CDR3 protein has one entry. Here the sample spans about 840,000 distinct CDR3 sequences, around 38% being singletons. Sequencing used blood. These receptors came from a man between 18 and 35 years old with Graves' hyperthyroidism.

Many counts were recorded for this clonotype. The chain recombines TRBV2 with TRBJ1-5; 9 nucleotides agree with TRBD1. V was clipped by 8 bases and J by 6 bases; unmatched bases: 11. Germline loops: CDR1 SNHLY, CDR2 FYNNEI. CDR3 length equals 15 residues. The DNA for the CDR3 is TGTGCCAGCGCATTACGGACAGGGGTAGGTCAGCCCCAGCATTTT. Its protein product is CASALRTGVGQPQHF.

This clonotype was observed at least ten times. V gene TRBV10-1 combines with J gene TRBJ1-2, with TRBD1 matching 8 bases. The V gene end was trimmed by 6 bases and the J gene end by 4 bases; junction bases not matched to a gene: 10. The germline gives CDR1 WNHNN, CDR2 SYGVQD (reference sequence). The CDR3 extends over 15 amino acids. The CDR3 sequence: CASRPGTGGTYGYTF. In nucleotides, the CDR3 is TGCGCCAGCAGACCCGGGACAGGTGGGACCTATGGCTACACCTTC.

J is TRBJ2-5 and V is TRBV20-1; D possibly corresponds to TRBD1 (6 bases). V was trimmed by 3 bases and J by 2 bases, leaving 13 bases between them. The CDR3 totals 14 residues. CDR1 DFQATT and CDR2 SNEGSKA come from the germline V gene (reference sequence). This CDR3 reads CSASLGQLQETQYF. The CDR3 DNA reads TGCAGTGCTAGTCTCGGACAGCTACAAGAGACCCAGTACTTC.

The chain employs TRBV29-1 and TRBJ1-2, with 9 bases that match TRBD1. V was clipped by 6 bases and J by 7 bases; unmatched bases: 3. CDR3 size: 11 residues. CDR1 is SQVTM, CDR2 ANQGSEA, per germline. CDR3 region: CSVTGGFGYTF. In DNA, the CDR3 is TGCAGCGTGACAGGGGGGTTTGGCTACACCTTC. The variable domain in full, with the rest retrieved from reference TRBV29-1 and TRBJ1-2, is SAVISQKPSRDICQRGTSLTIQCQVDSQVTMMFWYRQQPGQSLTLIATANQGSEATYESGFVIDKFPISRPNLTFSTLTVSNMSPEDSSIYLCSVTGGFGYTFGSGTRLTVV.

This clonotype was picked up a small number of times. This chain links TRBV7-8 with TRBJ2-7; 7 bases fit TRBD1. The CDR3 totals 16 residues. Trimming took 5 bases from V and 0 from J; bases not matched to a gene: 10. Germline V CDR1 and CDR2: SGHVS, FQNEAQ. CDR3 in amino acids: CASSPGGHRSSYEQYF. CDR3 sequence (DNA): TGTGCCAGCAGCCCAGGGGGACACAGGAGCTCCTACGAGCAGTACTTC.

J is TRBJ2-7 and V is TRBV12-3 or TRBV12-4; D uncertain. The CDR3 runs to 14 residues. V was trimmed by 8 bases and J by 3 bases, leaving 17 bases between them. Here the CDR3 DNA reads TGTGCCAGCGCCGAGCAGTCCAGAGACTACGAGCAGTACTTC. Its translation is CASAEQSRDYEQYF.

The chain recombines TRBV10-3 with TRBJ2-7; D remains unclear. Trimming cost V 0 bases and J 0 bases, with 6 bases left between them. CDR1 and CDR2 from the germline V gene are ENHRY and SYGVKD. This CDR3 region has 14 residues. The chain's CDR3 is CAISESQNSYEQYF. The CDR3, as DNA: TGTGCCATCAGTGAGTCACAGAACTCCTACGAGCAGTACTTC.

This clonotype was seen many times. The CDR3 region is CASSASPREGEQYF. The CDR3 region has the DNA TGTGCCAGCAGCGCCAGTCCGCGGGAGGGAGAGCAGTACTTC. The chain joins TRBV7-2 to TRBJ2-7; TRBD2 agrees at 9 bases. V lost 5 bases to trimming and J lost 7 bases; unmatched junction nucleotides: 9. This CDR3 has 14 residues. CDR1 SGHTA and CDR2 FQGNSA come from the germline V gene.

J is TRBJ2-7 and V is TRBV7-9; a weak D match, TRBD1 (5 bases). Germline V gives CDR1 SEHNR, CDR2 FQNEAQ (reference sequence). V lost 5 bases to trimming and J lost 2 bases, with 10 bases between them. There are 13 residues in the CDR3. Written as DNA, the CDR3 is TGTGCCAGCAGCCGGATAGGGGCCTACGAGCAGTACTTC. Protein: CASSRIGAYEQYF.

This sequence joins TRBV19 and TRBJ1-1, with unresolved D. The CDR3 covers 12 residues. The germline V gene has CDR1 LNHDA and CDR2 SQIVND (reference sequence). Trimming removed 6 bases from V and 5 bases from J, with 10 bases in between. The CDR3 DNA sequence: TGTGCCAGTAGGCATACGGGGACTGAAGCTTTCTTT. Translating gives CASRHTGTEAFF.